Listed below are T cell receptor beta chains from one sample, sequenced in a study of blood T cell repertoires in COVID-19. Profiling relied on immunoSEQ multiplex PCR, and the TCRdb table lists in-frame clones only, not all of them. In the table there are around 120,000 clones, 79% of which are singletons. What was sequenced was peripheral blood. The receptors were gathered from an elderly woman with acute or convalescent COVID-19. Each CDR3 is given with its conserved first and last residue. The D gene is left open where the match is weak. A row's size may be missing; if present it is once, few, many or a size class.

clone_size j_call v_call d_call cdr3_nt cdr3_aa
once TRBJ2-3 TRBV11-2 TRBD2 TGTGCCAGCAGCTTCCTAGCGGGGGTATCAGATACGCAGTATTTT CASSFLAGVSDTQYF
NA TRBJ2-5 TRBV19 TRBD2 TGTGCCAGTACCAGACTAGCGGGAGGGCGGGAGACCCAGTACTTC CASTRLAGGRETQYF
NA TRBJ2-2 TRBV9 TRBD2 TGTGCCAGCAGCCTCCAGGCGGGAGGGAACACCGGGGAGCTGTTTTTT CASSLQAGGNTGELFF
NA TRBJ2-7 TRBV5-1 NA TGCGCCAGCAGCTTGGGCGTTGGGAGCTCCTACGAGCAGTACTTC CASSLGVGSSYEQYF
NA TRBJ1-2 TRBV21-1 NA TGTGCCAGCAGCAAAGCCGATCAGATCTATGGCTACACCTTC CASSKADQIYGYTF
NA TRBJ2-7 TRBV6-2/TRBV6-3 TRBD2 TGTGCCAGCAGTTTACCCTTTAGCGGGAGGTTTACCTACGAGCAGTACTTC CASSLPFSGRFTYEQYF
NA TRBJ1-4 TRBV5-1 TRBD1 TGCGCCAGCAGCTTGTGGACAGGGACTAATGAAAAACTGTTTTTT CASSLWTGTNEKLFF
NA TRBJ1-3 TRBV10-3 NA TGTGCCATCAGTGGGATCCGGGAGGCGCTGGAGGGAAACACCATATATTTT CAISGIREALEGNTIYF
NA TRBJ1-6 TRBV25-1 NA TGTGCCAGCAGTGCGTCCGGGGGGAGTAATTCACCCCTCCACTTT CASSASGGSNSPLHF
NA TRBJ1-6 TRBV6-5 NA TGTGCCAGCAGTTCTTTAACACCGAACAATTCACCCCTCCACTTT CASSSLTPNNSPLHF
NA TRBJ1-1 TRBV10-2 NA TGCGCCAGCAGTGAGAGGCAGGGATCGGACACTGAAGCTTTCTTT CASSERQGSDTEAFF
few TRBJ1-2 TRBV28 NA TGTGCCAGCAGTTTAGATCCGGGGGACGGCGGCTATGGCTACACCTTC CASSLDPGDGGYGYTF
NA TRBJ1-2 TRBV30 NA TGTGCCTGGACTATTGGCAGGAACTATGGCTACACCTTC CAWTIGRNYGYTF
NA TRBJ2-2 TRBV18 TRBD2 TGTGCCAGCTCACCGCGACTAGCGGCAGACACCGGGGAGCTGTTTTTT CASSPRLAADTGELFF
few TRBJ1-1 TRBV3-1/TRBV3-2 NA TGTGCCAGCAGCCTAAACAGGGATTGGACTGAAGCTTTCTTT CASSLNRDWTEAFF
NA TRBJ1-1 TRBV6-5 TRBD1 TGTGCCAGCAGTTACCCGGGACAGGGGAGTACTGAAGCTTTCTTT CASSYPGQGSTEAFF
large TRBJ1-1 TRBV5-4 TRBD1 TGTGCCAGCAGCCAACCCGAACAGGGGTGGGCCACTGAAGCTTTCTTT CASSQPEQGWATEAFF
NA TRBJ1-6 TRBV4-3 NA TGCGCCAGCAGCCAAGTGGAGGGCGGTTCACCCCTCCACTTT CASSQVEGGSPLHF
NA TRBJ1-1 TRBV7-3 TRBD1 TGTGCCAGCAGCTTGACAGGGTTTACTGAAGCTTTCTTT CASSLTGFTEAFF
NA TRBJ2-4 TRBV28 NA TGTGCCAGCAGCCTCAGGTCGGCTTTTCAGTACTTC CASSLRSAFQYF
NA TRBJ2-1 TRBV24-1 NA TGTGCCACCAGTGACCGTTCCCCCGGCAATGAGCAGTTCTTC CATSDRSPGNEQFF
NA TRBJ1-2 TRBV6-5 NA TGTGCCAGCAGCCTTAGGAGCGGACCAAACTATGGCTACACCTTC CASSLRSGPNYGYTF
NA TRBJ2-1 TRBV12-3/TRBV12-4 NA TGTGCCAGCAGTAAGAGCTCCTACAATGAGCAGTTCTTC CASSKSSYNEQFF
NA TRBJ1-1 TRBV5-1 TRBD1 TGCGCCAGCAGCTTTTTGGGCGACAGGGGTACCCTGGGGGGCACTGAAGCTTTCTTT CASSFLGDRGTLGGTEAFF
NA TRBJ1-1 TRBV21-1 NA TGTGCCAGCAGCTTCGAGCCACAGGGGAAGGTGGGTGCTTTCTTT CASSFEPQGKVGAFF
NA TRBJ1-6 TRBV18 NA TGTGCCAGCTCGCCGACAGGCCCAAGCTCCTATAATTCACCCCTCCACTTT CASSPTGPSSYNSPLHF
NA TRBJ2-1 TRBV5-1 TRBD1 TGCGCCAGCAGCCTTGGGCTGACAGGGTATGAGCAGTTCTTC CASSLGLTGYEQFF
NA TRBJ1-1 TRBV5-1 NA TGCGCCAGCAGCCCGGGACAATGGGAAAACACTGAAGCTTTCTTT CASSPGQWENTEAFF
NA TRBJ1-6 TRBV27 TRBD1 TGTGCCAGCAGCCGCGACAGGGGAGATTCACCCCTCCACTTT CASSRDRGDSPLHF
NA TRBJ1-2 TRBV18 NA TGTGCCAGCTCACCAGGGGCAGGCAACTATGGCTACACCTTC CASSPGAGNYGYTF
NA TRBJ2-1 TRBV30 TRBD2 TGTGCCTGGAGTGTAAGGTTAGCGGGGGGCAATGAGCAGTTCTTC CAWSVRLAGGNEQFF
once TRBJ2-7 TRBV7-8 TRBD2 TGTGCCAGCAGCGCACACCCCCTGGGACTAGCGGGAGTCTCCTACGAGCAGTACTTC CASSAHPLGLAGVSYEQYF
NA TRBJ2-1 TRBV3-1/TRBV3-2 TRBD1 TGTGCCAGCAGCCCCTCGGACAGGCACAATGAGCAGTTCTTC CASSPSDRHNEQFF
NA TRBJ2-1 TRBV5-1 TRBD2 TGCGCCAGCAGCGGACCCGGGACTAGCGACTCCAATGAGCAGTTCTTC CASSGPGTSDSNEQFF
NA TRBJ1-3 TRBV5-1 NA TGCGCCAGCAGCTTGCGGGGGGGAAACACCATATATTTT CASSLRGGNTIYF
NA TRBJ1-6 TRBV7-8 TRBD1 TGTGCCAGCAGCATACTAACCCGGGACAGGGGTTCACCCCTCCACTTT CASSILTRDRGSPLHF